This T cell receptor (beta chain) is drawn from a study of blood T cell repertoires in COVID-19. About the study: The samples span acute and convalescent COVID-19 from the United States, Italy and Spain. PBMCs, B-cell-depleted T cells, or T cells provided the cDNA or gDNA that made up the material.

CDR3 length: 16 amino acids. V shed 5 bases and J 8 bases; nucleotides not matched to a gene: 11. CDR1 is LGHNA and CDR2 is YNFKEQ in the germline V gene. As processed by the authors: Estimation of nucleated cell counts was performed using reference gene primer amplification. Profiling relied on immunoSEQ multiplex PCR, and the TCRdb table lists in-frame clones only, not all of them. V and J calls and clone size come straight from that table; D and trimming were deduced from the DNA. The table shows 60,000 to 80,000 clones, with roughly 85% occurring only once. Sample: peripheral blood. The V gene is TRBV4-2, the J gene TRBJ1-6; 8 positions agree with TRBD1. The clonotype was recovered from a man aged 45-65 years with acute or convalescent COVID-19. In nucleotides, the CDR3 is TGTGCCAGCAGCTCTATAGTCTCGGACAGGGATTCACCCCTCCACTTT. As protein: CASSSIVSDRDSPLHF.